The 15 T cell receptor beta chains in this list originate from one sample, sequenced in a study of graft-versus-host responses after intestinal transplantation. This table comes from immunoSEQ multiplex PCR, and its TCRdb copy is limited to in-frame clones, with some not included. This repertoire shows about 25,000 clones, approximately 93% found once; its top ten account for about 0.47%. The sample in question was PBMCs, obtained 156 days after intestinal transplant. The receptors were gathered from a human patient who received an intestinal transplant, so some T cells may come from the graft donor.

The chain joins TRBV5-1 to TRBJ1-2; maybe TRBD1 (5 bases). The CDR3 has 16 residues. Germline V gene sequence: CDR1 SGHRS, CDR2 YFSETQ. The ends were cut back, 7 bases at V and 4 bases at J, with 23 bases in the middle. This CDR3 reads CASVTAPVRKTYGYTF. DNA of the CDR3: TGCGCCAGCGTGACAGCACCGGTTCGAAAGACCTATGGCTACACCTTC.

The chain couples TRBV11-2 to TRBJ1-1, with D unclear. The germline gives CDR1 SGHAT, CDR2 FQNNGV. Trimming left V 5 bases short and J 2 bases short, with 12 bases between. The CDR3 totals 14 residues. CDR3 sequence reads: CASSPRAGNTEAFF. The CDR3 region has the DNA TGTGCCAGCAGCCCTAGGGCGGGAAACACTGAAGCTTTCTTT.

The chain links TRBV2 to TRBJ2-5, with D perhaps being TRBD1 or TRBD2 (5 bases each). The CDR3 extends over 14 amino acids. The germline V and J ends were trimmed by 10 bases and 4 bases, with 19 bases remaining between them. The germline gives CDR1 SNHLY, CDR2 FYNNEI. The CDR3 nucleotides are TGTGCCACAAAGAGAGACTTGGGGGTAGAGACCCAGTACTTC. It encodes CATKRDLGVETQYF. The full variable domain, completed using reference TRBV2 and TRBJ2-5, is EPEVTQTPSHQVTQMGQEVILRCVPISNHLYFYWYRQILGQKVEFLVSFYNNEISEKSEIFDDQFSVERPDGSNFTLKIRSTKLEDSAMYFCATKRDLGVETQYFGPGTRLLVL.

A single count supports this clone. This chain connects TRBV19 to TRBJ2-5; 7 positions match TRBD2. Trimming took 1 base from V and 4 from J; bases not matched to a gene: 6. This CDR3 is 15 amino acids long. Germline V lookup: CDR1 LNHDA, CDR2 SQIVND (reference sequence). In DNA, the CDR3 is TGTGCCAGTAGTATAGCCGATTCGGGAGGAGAGACCCAGTACTTC. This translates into CASSIADSGGETQYF.

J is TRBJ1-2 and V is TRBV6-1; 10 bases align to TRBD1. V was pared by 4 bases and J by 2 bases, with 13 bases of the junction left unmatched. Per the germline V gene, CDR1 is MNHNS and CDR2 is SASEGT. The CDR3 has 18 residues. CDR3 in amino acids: CASSGIVGQGILNYGYTF. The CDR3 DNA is TGTGCCAGCAGTGGAATTGTGGGACAGGGGATCCTAAACTATGGCTACACCTTC.

The chain's CDR3 is CASSLATGYEQYF. CDR3 sequence (DNA): TGTGCCAGCAGCTTAGCGACAGGATACGAGCAGTACTTC. The chain joins TRBV7-8 to TRBJ2-7; tentative D call: TRBD1 (6 bases). Trimming took 0 bases from V and 4 from J, leaving 7 bases between them. In germline, CDR1 is SGHVS, CDR2 FQNEAQ. The CDR3 extends over 13 amino acids.

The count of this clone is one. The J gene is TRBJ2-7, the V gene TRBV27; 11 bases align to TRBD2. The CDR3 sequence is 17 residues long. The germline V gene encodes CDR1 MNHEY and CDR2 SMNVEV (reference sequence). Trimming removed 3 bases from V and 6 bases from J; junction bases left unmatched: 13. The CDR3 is CASSFTFLAGGPSEQYF. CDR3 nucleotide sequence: TGTGCCAGCAGTTTTACCTTTTTAGCGGGAGGGCCGTCCGAGCAGTACTTC.

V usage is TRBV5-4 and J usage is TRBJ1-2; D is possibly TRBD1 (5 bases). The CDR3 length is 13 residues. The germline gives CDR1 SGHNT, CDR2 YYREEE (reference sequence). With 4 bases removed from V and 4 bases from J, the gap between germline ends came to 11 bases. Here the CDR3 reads CASSPDSPYGYTF. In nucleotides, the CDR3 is TGTGCCAGCAGCCCCGACAGTCCCTATGGCTACACCTTC.

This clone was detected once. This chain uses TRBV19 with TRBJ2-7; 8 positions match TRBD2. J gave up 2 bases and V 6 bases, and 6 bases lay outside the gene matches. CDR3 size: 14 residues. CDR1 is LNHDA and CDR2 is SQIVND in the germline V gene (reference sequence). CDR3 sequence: CASSATSDPYEQYF. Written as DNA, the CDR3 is TGTGCCAGTAGCGCGACTAGCGACCCCTACGAGCAGTACTTC.

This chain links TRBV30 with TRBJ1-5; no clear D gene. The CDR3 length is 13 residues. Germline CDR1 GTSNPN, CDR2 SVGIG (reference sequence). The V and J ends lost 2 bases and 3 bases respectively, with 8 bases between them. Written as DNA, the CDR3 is TGTGCCTGGAGTAAGAGCCTCAATCAGCCCCAGCATTTT. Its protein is CAWSKSLNQPQHF.

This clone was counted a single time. CDR3 in amino acids: CASSWTSGPGGQFF. The CDR3 DNA reads as TGTGCCAGCAGCTGGACTAGCGGGCCAGGCGGGCAGTTCTTC. This chain links TRBV27 with TRBJ2-1; 11 nucleotides line up with TRBD2. With V trimmed by 6 bases and J by 12 bases, 10 bases remained unmatched. The CDR3 spans 14 residues. Germline V gene sequence: CDR1 MNHEY, CDR2 SMNVEV (reference sequence).

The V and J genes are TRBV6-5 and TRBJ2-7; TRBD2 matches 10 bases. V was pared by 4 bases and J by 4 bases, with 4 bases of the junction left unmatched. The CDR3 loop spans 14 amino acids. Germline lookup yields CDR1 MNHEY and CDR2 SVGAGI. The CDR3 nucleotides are TGTGCCAGCAGTTTAGCGGGAGGCGGATACGAGCAGTACTTC. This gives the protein CASSLAGGGYEQYF.

The CDR3 spells CASSTLRGRYEQYF. In nucleotides, the CDR3 is TGTGCCAGTAGTACGCTGAGGGGCCGCTACGAGCAGTACTTC. V is TRBV19 and J is TRBJ2-7; D may be TRBD1 or TRBD2 (5 bases each). V gave up 4 bases and J gave up 3 bases, with 13 bases separating them. The germline V gene encodes CDR1 LNHDA and CDR2 SQIVND (reference sequence). The CDR3 loop spans 14 amino acids.

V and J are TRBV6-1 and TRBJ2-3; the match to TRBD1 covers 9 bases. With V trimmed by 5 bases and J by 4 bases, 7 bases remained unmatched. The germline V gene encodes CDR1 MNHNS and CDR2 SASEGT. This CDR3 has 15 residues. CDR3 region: CASSPDRGGADTQYF. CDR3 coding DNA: TGTGCCAGCAGTCCGGACAGGGGAGGTGCAGATACGCAGTATTTT.

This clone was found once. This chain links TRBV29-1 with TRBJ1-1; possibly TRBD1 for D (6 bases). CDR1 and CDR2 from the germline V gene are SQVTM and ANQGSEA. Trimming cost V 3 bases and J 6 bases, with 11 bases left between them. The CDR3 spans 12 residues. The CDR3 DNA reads TGCAGCGTTGAGGGGGCAGGGGCTGAAGCTTTCTTT. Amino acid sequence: CSVEGAGAEAFF. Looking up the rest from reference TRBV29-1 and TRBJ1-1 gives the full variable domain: SAVISQKPSRDICQRGTSLTIQCQVDSQVTMMFWYRQQPGQSLTLIATANQGSEATYESGFVIDKFPISRPNLTFSTLTVSNMSPEDSSIYLCSVEGAGAEAFFGQGTRLTVV.